This T cell receptor beta chain was found in a study of cytomegalovirus exposure and HLA in healthy donors. Study-wide results and caveats: In an earlier analysis, about 90% or about 30%: the productive usage of most TCR beta V segments.

The CDR3 loop spans 19 amino acids. Trimming pared 2 bases from V and 4 bases from J, leaving 26 bases between. Germline CDR1 reads SEHNR; CDR2 reads FQNEAQ (reference sequence). As to this clone: Its antigen is as yet unknown.

Primers for the PCR totalled 60 Vbeta and 13 Jbeta. Sequencing was performed with immunoSEQ multiplex PCR; in TCRdb, only in-frame clones are kept and a portion is missing. Of about 110,000 clones in the sample, roughly three quarters were seen once. The chain uses TRBV7-9 and TRBJ2-5; tentatively, D is TRBD2 (5 bases). The sequencing input was PBMCs. The sequence was collected from a man aged 25 to 40 in good health and CMV-seronegative. The CDR3 region has the DNA TGTGCCAGCAGCTTACGGCGCGTACCAGGACTCGCGCTCGGAGAGACCCAGTACTTC. Its protein product is CASSLRRVPGLALGETQYF. The complete variable domain, with remaining parts taken from reference TRBV7-9 and TRBJ2-5, reads DTGVSQNPRHKITKRGQNVTFRCDPISEHNRLYWYRQTLGQGPEFLTYFQNEAQLEKSRLLSDRFSAERPKGSFSTLEIQRTEQGDSAMYLCASSLRRVPGLALGETQYFGPGTRLLVL.